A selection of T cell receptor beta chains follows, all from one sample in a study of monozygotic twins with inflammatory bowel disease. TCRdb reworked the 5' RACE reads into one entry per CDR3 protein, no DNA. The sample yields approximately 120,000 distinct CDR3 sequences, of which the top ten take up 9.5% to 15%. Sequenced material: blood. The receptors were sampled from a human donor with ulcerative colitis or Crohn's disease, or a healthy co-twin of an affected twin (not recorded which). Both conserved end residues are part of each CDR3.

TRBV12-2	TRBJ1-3	CASRFLGGDKASGNTIYF
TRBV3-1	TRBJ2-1	CASSQGVNNEQFF
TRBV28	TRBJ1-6	CASSLGTSWAGSRGSPLHF
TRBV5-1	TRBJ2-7	CASSPPSGGSDDEQYF
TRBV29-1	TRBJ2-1	CSVGAGDGPTDEQFF
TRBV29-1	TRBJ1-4	CSVRTVGLEKLFF
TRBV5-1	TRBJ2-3	CASSRDPTDTQYF
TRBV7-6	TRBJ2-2	CASSFGATGELFF
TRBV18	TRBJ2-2	CASSPSGFGHGELFF
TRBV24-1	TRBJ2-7	CATSDFGTSDSYEQYF
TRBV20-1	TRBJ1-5	CSARDVGQISNQPQHF
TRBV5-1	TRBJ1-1	CASSLAPDSTEAFF
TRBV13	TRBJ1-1	CASSPRQGDTEAFF
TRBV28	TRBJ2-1	CASRGGPFYNEQFF
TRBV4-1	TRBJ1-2	CASSYLRSRARRGYTF
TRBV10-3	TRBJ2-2	CAISERQAGPGELFF
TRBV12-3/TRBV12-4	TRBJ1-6	CASSFEQGGTPLHF
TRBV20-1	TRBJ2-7	CSARDIRDSSYEQYF
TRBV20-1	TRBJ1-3	CSARDKGGLSGNTIYF
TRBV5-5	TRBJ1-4	CASSAGTVNEKLFF
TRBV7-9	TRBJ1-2	CASSLPTDGYTF
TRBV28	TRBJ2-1	CASSLQYNEQFF
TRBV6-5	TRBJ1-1	CASSYDLGDTEAFF
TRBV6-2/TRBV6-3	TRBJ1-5	CASGQNQPQHF
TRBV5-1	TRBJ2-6	CASSLYLRGSGANVLTF
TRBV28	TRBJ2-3	CASSFESITGNPTDTQYF
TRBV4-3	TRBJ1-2	CASSPPGEGESYGYTF
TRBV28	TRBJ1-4	CASSTLDEKLFF
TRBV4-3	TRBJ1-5	CASSQERRGGQPQHF
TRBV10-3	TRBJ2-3	CAISPGLDGDTQYF
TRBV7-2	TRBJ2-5	CASSSDRAVKTQYF
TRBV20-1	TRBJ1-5	CSAKGADPRGQPQHF
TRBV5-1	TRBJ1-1	CASSPEWETEAFF
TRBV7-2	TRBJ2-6	CASSLAYDPGANVLTF
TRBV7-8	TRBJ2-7	CASTKWREGRYEQYF
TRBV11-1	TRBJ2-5	CASSRGARVFQETQYF
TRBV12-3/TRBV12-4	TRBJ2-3	CASSWDRTDTQYF
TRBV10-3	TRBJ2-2	CAINLDREATGELFF
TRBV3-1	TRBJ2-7	CASSVSSGVTYEQYF
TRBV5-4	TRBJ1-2	CASSLKAGGDYGYTF
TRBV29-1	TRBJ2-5	CSVPSGSMETQYF
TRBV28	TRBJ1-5	CASSLAGGSQPQHF
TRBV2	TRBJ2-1	CASAILGDEQFF
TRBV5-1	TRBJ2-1	CASAWGTGFDEQFF
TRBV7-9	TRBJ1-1	CASSLGQGIHTEAFF
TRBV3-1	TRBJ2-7	CASSHRGKQYF
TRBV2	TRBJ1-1	CASSVANRNTEAFF
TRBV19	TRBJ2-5	CASSIVSGDGAIQYF
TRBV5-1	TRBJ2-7	CASSDPGEGEQYF
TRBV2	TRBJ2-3	CASGVAGTGDFTDTQYF
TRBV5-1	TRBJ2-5	CASSRQGQETQYF
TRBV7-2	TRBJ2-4	CASSPRGNSLRNIQYF
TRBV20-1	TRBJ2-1	CSAVPYMPPRNEQFF
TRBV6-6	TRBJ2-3	CASSYLQIGDTQYF
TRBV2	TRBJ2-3	CASSPDSYRTDTQYF
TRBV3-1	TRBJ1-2	CASSQGRSRTAEAYGYTF
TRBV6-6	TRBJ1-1	CASSPMGVTEAFF
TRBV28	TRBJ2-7	CATGGLSYEQYF
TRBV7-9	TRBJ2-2	CASSPSPRGPGELFF
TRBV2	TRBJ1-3	CASETGTFSGNTIYF